Following are 12 T cell receptor beta chains from one sample sequenced in a study of post-analysis software for immune sequencing data. Antigens for these TCRs are unknown. Findings and limits, study-wide: Controls showed lower frequencies than patients for a handful of TRBV segments, and TRBV5-6, TRBV5-1 and TRBV20-1 were among these.

The TCR beta cDNA libraries carried unique molecular identifiers. TCRdb reanalysed the PCR reads using MiXCR and keeps one entry per CDR3 protein. The sample shows fewer than 550,000 distinct CDR3 sequences, around a third of them seen only once. The specimen sequenced was blood. Every receptor here comes from a girl aged 2-17 years with multiple sclerosis.

The chain carries TRBV19 and TRBJ1-6; D unresolved. This CDR3 contains 14 residues. Germline V CDR1 and CDR2: LNHDA, SQIVND (reference sequence). The V and J ends lost 3 bases and 8 bases respectively, with 11 bases between them. In nucleotides, the CDR3 is TGTGCCAGTAGTATTCGAGGGCCGGATTCACCCCTCCACTTT. Protein: CASSIRGPDSPLHF.

This clonotype was detected only a few times. V usage is TRBV20-1 and J usage is TRBJ2-4; D is possibly TRBD1 (6 bases). The ends were cut back, 1 base at V and 8 bases at J, with 12 bases in the middle. Germline assignment: CDR1 DFQATT and CDR2 SNEGSKA (reference sequence). CDR3 size: 13 residues. CDR3 in DNA: TGCAGTGCTAGAGTACCAGGGGAAGACATTCAGTACTTC. Translating gives CSARVPGEDIQYF.

CDR3 region: CASSTGLAGIITEQFF. As DNA, the CDR3 is TGCGCCAGCAGCACGGGACTAGCCGGGATTATTACTGAGCAGTTCTTC. V and J are TRBV5-1 and TRBJ2-1, with TRBD2 identical over 9 bases. J lost 9 bases, V lost 4 bases, and 14 bases had no gene match. Per germline, CDR1 SGHRS and CDR2 YFSETQ. The CDR3 contains 16 residues. The entire variable domain, with the rest obtained from reference TRBV5-1 and TRBJ2-1, is as follows: KAGVTQTPRYLIKTRGQQVTLSCSPISGHRSVSWYQQTPGQGLQFLFEYFSETQRNKGNFPGRFSGRQFSNSRSEMNVSTLELGDSALYLCASSTGLAGIITEQFFGPGTRLTVL.

The chain joins TRBV29-1 to TRBJ1-2; D gene ambiguous. This CDR3 has 13 amino acids. Trimming took 0 bases from V and 8 from J, leaving 13 bases between them. Germline lookup yields CDR1 SQVTM and CDR2 ANQGSEA. The CDR3 nucleotides read TGCAGCGTTGAAGATCTGGGCAGGCAAGGCTACACCTTC. Its translation is CSVEDLGRQGYTF.

This clonotype came up once. The gene calls are TRBV7-2 and TRBJ2-1; 11 bases are a match to TRBD2. This CDR3 contains 16 residues. The germline V gene encodes CDR1 SGHTA and CDR2 FQGNSA. V dropped 3 bases and J dropped 4; count of bases not matched to a gene: 5. CDR3 bases: TGTGCCAGCAGCTTCAATAGCGGGGGGGCTTACAATGAGCAGTTCTTC. It is translated as CASSFNSGGAYNEQFF.

J is TRBJ2-1 and V is TRBV10-3, with TRBD2 matching 11 bases. J gave up 1 base and V 9 bases, and 5 bases lay outside the gene matches. The CDR3 runs to 15 residues. Looked up from germline, CDR1 is ENHRY and CDR2 is SYGVKD. Written as DNA, the CDR3 is TGTGCCATAACTAGCGGGGGCCCTTCCTACAATGAGCAGTTCTTC. It is translated as CAITSGGPSYNEQFF.

This clonotype was recorded a few times. The V and J genes are TRBV3-1 and TRBJ1-4, with TRBD1 matching over 7 bases. The length of the CDR3 is 13 residues. Germline V gives CDR1 LGHDT, CDR2 YNNKEL (reference sequence). The V and J ends lost 6 bases and 8 bases, in that order; junction bases with no gene match: 6. CDR3 sequence: CASSQGVGEKLFF. The DNA of the CDR3 is TGTGCCAGCAGTCAGGGGGTAGGCGAAAAACTGTTTTTT.

V gene TRBV7-8 combines with J gene TRBJ2-7; D not resolved. Per germline, CDR1 SGHVS and CDR2 FQNEAQ. CDR3 length equals 19 residues. V lost 1 base to trimming and J lost 2 bases, with 24 bases between them. The CDR3 is CASSLVVGQLKWRTYEQYF. The CDR3 nucleotides are TGTGCCAGCAGCTTAGTGGTAGGGCAGCTCAAGTGGCGGACCTACGAGCAGTACTTC.

This chain joins TRBV7-9 and TRBJ1-1; the D gene is possibly TRBD1 (6 bases). The CDR3 is 17 amino acids. V dropped 1 base and J dropped 0 bases, with 15 bases sitting between them. Germline loops: CDR1 SEHNR, CDR2 FQNEAQ (reference sequence). CDR3 nucleotide sequence: TGTGCCAGCAGCTTAGAGGAGTGGGGGGCAGTGAACACTGAAGCTTTCTTT. It specifies CASSLEEWGAVNTEAFF.

This clonotype was seen repeatedly, ten times or more. The chain employs TRBV29-1 and TRBJ2-1, with D perhaps given as TRBD1 or TRBD2 (7 bases each). This CDR3 contains 15 residues. The germline CDR1 and CDR2 sequences are SQVTM and ANQGSEA. V was cut by 8 bases and J by 2 bases, with 19 bases left in between. This CDR3 reads CSSQGERGPYNEQFF. The CDR3 nucleotides read TGCAGCTCCCAGGGGGAGCGGGGCCCCTACAATGAGCAGTTCTTC.

This clonotype occurred a few times. The chain employs TRBV24-1 and TRBJ2-1; TRBD1 agrees at 9 bases. Germline values: CDR1 KGHDR, CDR2 SFDVKD. This CDR3 spans 14 amino acids. V trimming: 3 bases; J trimming: 5 bases; junction bases outside the gene matches: 1. This chain's CDR3 is CATSDTGGHNEQFF. CDR3 in DNA: TGTGCCACCAGTGATACAGGGGGCCACAATGAGCAGTTCTTC.

The V and J genes are TRBV18 and TRBJ2-7; D is possibly TRBD1 (6 bases). CDR1 and CDR2 (germline): KGHSH, LQKENI. The CDR3 spans 14 residues. Trimming pared 4 bases from V and 7 bases from J, leaving 17 bases between. The CDR3 loop is CASSRPLQGEEQYF. CDR3 in DNA: TGTGCCAGCTCACGCCCACTACAGGGCGAGGAGCAGTACTTC.